The present entry profiles one TCR beta chain with its context. The entry originates in a study of blood T cell repertoires in COVID-19. Looking at the study overall: The United States, Italy and Spain supplied acute and convalescent COVID-19 samples.

Using immunoSEQ multiplex PCR, the repertoire was profiled, and TCRdb retains in-frame clones only, with some absent. The sample consists of about 120,000 clones, 80% to 90% of them appearing once. This sequence was found in a man between 65 and 79 years old with active or convalescent COVID-19. Sequencing was carried out using peripheral blood.

The CDR3 reads CASSQNLLRLEAFF. CDR3 DNA: TGTGCCAGCAGCCAAAATTTACTCCGACTTGAAGCTTTCTTT. This chain connects TRBV14 to TRBJ1-1; D ambiguous. The germline V gene encodes CDR1 SGHDN and CDR2 FVKESK. CDR3 length: 14 amino acids. The V gene lost 2 bases and the J gene lost 7 bases, with 14 bases spanning the gap.